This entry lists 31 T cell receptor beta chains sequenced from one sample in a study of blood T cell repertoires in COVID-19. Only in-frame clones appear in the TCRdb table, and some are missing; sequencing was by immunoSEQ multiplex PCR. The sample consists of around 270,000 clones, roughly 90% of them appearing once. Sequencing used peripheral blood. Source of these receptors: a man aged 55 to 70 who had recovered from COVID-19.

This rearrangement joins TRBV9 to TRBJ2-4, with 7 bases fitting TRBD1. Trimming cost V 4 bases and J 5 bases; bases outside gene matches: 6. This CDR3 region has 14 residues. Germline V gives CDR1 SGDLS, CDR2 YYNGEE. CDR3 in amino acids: CASSPQGVENIQYF. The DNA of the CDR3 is TGTGCCAGCAGCCCCCAGGGGGTTGAAAACATTCAGTACTTC.

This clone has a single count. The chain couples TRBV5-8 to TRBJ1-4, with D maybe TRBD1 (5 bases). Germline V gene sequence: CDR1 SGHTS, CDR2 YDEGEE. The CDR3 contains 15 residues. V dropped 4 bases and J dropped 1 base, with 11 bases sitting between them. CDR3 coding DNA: TGTGCCAGCAGCCAGGGACTGGGAACTAATGAAAAACTGTTTTTT. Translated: CASSQGLGTNEKLFF.

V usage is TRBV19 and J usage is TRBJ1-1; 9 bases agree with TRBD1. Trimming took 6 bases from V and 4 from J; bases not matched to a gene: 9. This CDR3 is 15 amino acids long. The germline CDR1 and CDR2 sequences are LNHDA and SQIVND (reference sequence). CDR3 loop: CASSRKLTGGTEAFF. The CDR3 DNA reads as TGTGCCAGTAGCAGAAAGCTGACAGGGGGCACTGAAGCTTTCTTT.

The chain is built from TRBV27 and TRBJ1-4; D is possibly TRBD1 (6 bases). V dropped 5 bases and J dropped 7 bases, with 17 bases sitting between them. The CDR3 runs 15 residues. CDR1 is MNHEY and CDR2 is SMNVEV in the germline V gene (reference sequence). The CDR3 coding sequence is TGTGCCAGCAGTGATTGGACAGTAGGGGGTGAAAAACTGTTTTTT. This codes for CASSDWTVGGEKLFF.

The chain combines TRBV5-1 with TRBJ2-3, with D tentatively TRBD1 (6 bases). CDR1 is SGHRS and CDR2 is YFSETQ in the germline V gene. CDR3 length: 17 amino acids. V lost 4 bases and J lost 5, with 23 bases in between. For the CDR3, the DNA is TGCGCCAGCAGCACATTGCTTGGACAGCGAATTGAAGATACGCAGTATTTT. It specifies CASSTLLGQRIEDTQYF.

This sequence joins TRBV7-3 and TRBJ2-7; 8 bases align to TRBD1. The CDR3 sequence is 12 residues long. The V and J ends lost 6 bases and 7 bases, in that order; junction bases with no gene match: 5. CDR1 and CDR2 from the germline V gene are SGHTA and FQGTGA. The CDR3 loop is CASSSTGGEQYF. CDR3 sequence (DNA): TGTGCCAGCAGTTCAACAGGGGGTGAGCAGTACTTC.

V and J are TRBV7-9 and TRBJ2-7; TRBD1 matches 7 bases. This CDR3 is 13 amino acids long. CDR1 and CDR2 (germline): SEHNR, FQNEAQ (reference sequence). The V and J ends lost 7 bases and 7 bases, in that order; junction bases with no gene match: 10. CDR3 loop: CASKQGQGKEQYF. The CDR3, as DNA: TGTGCCAGCAAACAGGGGCAGGGAAAAGAGCAGTACTTC.

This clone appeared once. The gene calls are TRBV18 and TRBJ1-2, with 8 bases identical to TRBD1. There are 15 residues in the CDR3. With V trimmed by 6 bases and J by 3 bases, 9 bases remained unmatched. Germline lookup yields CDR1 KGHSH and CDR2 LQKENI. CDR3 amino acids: CASSPLGQGDYGYTF. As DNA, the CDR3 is TGTGCCAGCTCCCCCCTAGGACAGGGTGACTATGGCTACACCTTC. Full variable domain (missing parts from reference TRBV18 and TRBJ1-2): NAGVMQNPRHLVRRRGQEARLRCSPMKGHSHVYWYRQLPEEGLKFMVYLQKENIIDESGMPKERFSAEFPKEGPSILRIQQVVRGDSAAYFCASSPLGQGDYGYTFGSGTRLTVV.

The CDR3 coding sequence is TGTGCCAGCAGTTTTGGGGCGCCCTACGAGCAGTACTTC. It translates to CASSFGAPYEQYF. V and J are TRBV6-2 or TRBV6-3 and TRBJ2-7; D is possibly TRBD1 (5 bases). Germline CDR1 and CDR2: MNHEY and SVGEGT. This CDR3 comprises 13 residues. Between the trimmed V and J ends, which lost 4 bases and 2 bases, there was a span of 9 bases.

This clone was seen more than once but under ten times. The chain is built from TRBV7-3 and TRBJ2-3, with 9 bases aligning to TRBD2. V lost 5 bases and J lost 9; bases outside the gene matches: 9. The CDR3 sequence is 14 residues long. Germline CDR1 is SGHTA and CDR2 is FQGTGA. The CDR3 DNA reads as TGTGCCAGCAGCCCCGGACTAGCGAGCCGAACGCAGTATTTT. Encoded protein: CASSPGLASRTQYF.

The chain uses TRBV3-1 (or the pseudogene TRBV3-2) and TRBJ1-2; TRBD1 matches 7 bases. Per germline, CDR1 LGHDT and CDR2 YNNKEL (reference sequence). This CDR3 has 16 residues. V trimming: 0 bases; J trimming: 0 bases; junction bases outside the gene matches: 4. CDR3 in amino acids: CASSQDQDRTNYGYTF. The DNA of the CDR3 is TGTGCCAGCAGCCAAGATCAGGACAGGACTAACTATGGCTACACCTTC.

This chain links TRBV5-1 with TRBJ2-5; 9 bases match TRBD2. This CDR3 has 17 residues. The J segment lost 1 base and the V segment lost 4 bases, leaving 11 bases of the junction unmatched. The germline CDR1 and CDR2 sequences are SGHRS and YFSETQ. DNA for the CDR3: TGCGCCAGCAGCCCCTATATACAGCGGGGGGCCCAAGAGACCCAGTACTTC. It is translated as CASSPYIQRGAQETQYF.

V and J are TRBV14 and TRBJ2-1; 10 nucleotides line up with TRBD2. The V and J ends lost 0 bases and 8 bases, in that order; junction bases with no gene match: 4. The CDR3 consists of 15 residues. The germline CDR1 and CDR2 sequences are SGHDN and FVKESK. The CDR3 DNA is TGTGCCAGCAGCCAAGATGGTCTAGCGGGGGATGAGCAGTTCTTC. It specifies CASSQDGLAGDEQFF.

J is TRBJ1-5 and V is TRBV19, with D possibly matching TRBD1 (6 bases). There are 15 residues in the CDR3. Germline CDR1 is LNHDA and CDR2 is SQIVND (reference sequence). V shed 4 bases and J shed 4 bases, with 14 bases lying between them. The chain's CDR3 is CASSRLQGKNQPQHF. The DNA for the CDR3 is TGTGCCAGTAGTAGGCTACAGGGAAAAAATCAGCCCCAGCATTTT. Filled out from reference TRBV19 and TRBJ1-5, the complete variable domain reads DGGITQSPKYLFRKEGQNVTLSCEQNLNHDAMYWYRQDPGQGLRLIYYSQIVNDFQKGDIAEGYSVSREKKESFPLTVTSAQKNPTAFYLCASSRLQGKNQPQHFGDGTRLSIL.

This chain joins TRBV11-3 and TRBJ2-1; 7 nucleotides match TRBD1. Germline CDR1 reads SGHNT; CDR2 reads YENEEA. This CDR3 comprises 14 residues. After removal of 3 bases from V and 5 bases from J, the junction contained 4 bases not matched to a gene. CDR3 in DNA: TGTGCCAGCAGCTTGACAGGGATACACAATGAGCAGTTCTTC. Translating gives CASSLTGIHNEQFF.

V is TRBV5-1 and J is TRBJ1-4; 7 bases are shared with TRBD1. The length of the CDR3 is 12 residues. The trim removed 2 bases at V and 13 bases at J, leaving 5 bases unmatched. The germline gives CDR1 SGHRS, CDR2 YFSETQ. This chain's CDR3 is CASSLEQGVLFF. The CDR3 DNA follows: TGCGCCAGCAGCTTAGAGCAGGGGGTACTGTTTTTT.

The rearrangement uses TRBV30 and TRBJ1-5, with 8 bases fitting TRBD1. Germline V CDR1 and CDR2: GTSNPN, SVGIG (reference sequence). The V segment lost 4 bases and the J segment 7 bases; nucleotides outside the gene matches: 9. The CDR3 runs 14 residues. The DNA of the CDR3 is TGTGCCTGGATACCACAGGGGGAAAGACAGCCCCAGCATTTT. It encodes CAWIPQGERQPQHF.

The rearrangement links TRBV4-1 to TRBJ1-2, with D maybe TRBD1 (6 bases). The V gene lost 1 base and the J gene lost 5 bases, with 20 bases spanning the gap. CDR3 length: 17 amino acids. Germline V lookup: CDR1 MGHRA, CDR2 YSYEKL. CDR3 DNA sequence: TGCGCCAGCAGCCAAGGGGATGATACAGGGAAGGGTTATGGCTACACCTTC. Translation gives CASSQGDDTGKGYGYTF.

The CDR3 nucleotides are TGTGCCGGACCCGGGACAGGCAACAATGAGCAGTTCTTC. Translation: CAGPGTGNNEQFF. The V call is TRBV2, the J call TRBJ2-1; the match to TRBD1 covers 8 bases. The CDR3 length is 13 residues. The V and J ends lost 11 bases and 5 bases, in that order; junction bases with no gene match: 8. The V gene's germline CDR1 is SNHLY and CDR2 FYNNEI.

The CDR3 region has the DNA TGTGCCAGCAGTCCTGGACAGGGGAATGAAAAACTGTTTTTT. Protein product: CASSPGQGNEKLFF. This rearrangement joins TRBV6-5 to TRBJ1-4, with TRBD1 identical over 9 bases. Germline-derived CDR1 and CDR2 are MNHEY and SVGAGI. Trimming took 5 bases from V and 5 from J; bases not matched to a gene: 3. The CDR3 is 14 amino acids.

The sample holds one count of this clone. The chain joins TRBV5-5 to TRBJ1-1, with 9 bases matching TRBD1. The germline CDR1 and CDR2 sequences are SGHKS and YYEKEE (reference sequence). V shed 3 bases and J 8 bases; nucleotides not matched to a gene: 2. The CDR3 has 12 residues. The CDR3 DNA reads TGTGCCAGCAGCTGGACAGGGGAGGAAGCTTTCTTT. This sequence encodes CASSWTGEEAFF.

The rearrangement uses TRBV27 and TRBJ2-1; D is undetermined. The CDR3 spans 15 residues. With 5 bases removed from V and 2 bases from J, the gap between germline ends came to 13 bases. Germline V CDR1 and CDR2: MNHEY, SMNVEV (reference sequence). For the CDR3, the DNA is TGTGCCAGCAGTCCCGCAGAGCGAGCCTACAATGAGCAGTTCTTC. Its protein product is CASSPAERAYNEQFF.

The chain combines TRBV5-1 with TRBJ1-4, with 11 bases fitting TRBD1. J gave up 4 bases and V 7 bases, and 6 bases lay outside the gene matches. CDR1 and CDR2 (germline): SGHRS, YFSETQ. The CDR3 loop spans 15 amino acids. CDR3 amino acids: CASGDRGYRNEKLFF. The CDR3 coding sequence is TGCGCCAGCGGGGACAGGGGGTACCGTAATGAAAAACTGTTTTTT.

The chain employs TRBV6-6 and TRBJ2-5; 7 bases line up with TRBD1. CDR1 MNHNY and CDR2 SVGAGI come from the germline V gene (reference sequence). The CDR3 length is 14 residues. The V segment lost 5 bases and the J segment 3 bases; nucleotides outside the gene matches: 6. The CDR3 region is CASSIDRVKETQYF. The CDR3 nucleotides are TGTGCCAGCAGTATAGACAGGGTTAAAGAGACCCAGTACTTC.

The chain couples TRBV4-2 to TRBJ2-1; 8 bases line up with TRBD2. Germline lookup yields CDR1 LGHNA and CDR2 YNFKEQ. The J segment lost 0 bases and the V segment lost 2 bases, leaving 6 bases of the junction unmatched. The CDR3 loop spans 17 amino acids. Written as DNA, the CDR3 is TGTGCCAGCAGCCAAACCATAGCGGGAAGCTCCTACAATGAGCAGTTCTTC. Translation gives CASSQTIAGSSYNEQFF.

CDR3 in amino acids: CASSLAVGLGSGRNEQFF. In nucleotides, the CDR3 is TGTGCCAGCAGCTTAGCGGTTGGTCTGGGTAGCGGTCGGAATGAGCAGTTCTTC. The chain has TRBV7-9 and TRBJ2-1; TRBD2 is a possible D gene (6 bases). Germline loops: CDR1 SEHNR, CDR2 FQNEAQ (reference sequence). The CDR3 covers 18 residues. Trimming left V 0 bases short and J 7 bases short, with 22 bases between.

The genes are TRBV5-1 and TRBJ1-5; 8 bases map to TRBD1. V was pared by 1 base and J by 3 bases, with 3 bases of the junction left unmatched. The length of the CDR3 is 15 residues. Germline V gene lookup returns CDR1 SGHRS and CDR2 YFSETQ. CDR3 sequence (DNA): TGCGCCAGCAGCTTGACGGGACAGGTCAATCAGCCCCAGCATTTT. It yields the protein CASSLTGQVNQPQHF.

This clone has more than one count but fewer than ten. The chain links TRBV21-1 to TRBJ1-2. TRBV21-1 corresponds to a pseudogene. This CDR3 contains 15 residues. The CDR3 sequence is CASSKDAVRGYGYTF. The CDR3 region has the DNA TGTGCCAGCAGCAAAGACGCTGTTAGAGGCTATGGCTACACCTTC.

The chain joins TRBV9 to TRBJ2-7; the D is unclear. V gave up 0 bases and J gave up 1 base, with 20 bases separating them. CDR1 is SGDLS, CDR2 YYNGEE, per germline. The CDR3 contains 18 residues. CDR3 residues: CASSVGLPVPALSYEQYF. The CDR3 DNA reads TGTGCCAGCAGCGTAGGACTCCCGGTTCCCGCCTTGTCCTACGAGCAGTACTTC.

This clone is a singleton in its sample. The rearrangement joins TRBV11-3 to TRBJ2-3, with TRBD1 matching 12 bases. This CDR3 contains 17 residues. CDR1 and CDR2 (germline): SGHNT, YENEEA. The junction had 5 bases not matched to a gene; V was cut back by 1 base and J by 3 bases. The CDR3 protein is CASSLGDRGLSTDTQYF. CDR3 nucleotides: TGTGCCAGCAGCTTAGGGGACAGGGGGCTGAGTACAGATACGCAGTATTTT.

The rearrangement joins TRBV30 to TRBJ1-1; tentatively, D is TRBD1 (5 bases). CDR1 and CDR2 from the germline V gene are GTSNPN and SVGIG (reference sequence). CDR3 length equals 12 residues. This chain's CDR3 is CQFDSNNTEAFF. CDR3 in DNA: TGTCAGTTTGACAGTAACAACACTGAAGCTTTCTTT.